This T cell receptor beta chain derives from a study of identical twins. Study-wide results and caveats: Diverse VJ usage suggested most zero-insertion clonotypes were not invariant T cells. Abundant cord blood beta clonotypes carried fewer insertions; memory repertoires showed none.

In germline, CDR1 is SGDLS, CDR2 YYNGEE. This CDR3 contains 13 residues. V gave up 6 bases and J gave up 1 base, with 8 bases separating them. Unique molecular identifiers were present on the cDNA, and a universal primer site came from template switching. Using its own MiXCR run on the 5' RACE reads, TCRdb lists one record per CDR3 protein. The table lists roughly 700,000 distinct CDR3 sequences, 8.6% of them singletons. This clonotype was detected only a few times. Its antigen remains unidentified. The same specimen was also included in a second study, on yellow fever vaccine responses in identical twins.

V and J are TRBV9 and TRBJ1-5, with no clear D. This receptor was identified in a woman younger than 35 in good health. Sequenced: PBMCs. CDR3 in amino acids: CASTRGSNQPQHF. The CDR3 nucleotides read TGTGCCAGCACTCGGGGAAGCAATCAGCCCCAGCATTTT.